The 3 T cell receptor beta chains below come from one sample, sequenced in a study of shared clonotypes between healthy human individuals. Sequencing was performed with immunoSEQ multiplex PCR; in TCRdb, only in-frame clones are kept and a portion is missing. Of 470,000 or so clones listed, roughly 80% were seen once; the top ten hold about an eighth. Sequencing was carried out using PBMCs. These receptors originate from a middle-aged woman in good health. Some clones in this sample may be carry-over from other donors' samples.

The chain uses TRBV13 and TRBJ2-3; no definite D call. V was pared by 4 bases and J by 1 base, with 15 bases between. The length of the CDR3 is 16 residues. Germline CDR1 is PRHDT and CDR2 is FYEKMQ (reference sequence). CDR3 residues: CASSSGRRWGTDTQYF. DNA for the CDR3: TGTGCCAGCAGCTCAGGACGTAGGTGGGGCACAGATACGCAGTATTTT. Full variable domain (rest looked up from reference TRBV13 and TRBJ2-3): AAGVIQSPRHLIKEKRETATLKCYPIPRHDTVYWYQQGPGQDPQFLISFYEKMQSDKGSIPDRFSAQQFSDYHSELNMSSLELGDSALYFCASSSGRRWGTDTQYFGPGTRLTVL.

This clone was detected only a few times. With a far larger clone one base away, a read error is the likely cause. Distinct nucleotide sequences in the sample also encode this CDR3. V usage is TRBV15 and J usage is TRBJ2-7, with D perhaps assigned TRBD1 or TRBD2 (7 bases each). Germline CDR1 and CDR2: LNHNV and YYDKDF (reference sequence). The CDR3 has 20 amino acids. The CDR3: CATSRDRDWGAGPHRYEQYF. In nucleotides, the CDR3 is TGCGCCACCAGCAGAGACAGGGATTGGGGAGCGGGACCACATCGGTACGAGCAGTACTTC.

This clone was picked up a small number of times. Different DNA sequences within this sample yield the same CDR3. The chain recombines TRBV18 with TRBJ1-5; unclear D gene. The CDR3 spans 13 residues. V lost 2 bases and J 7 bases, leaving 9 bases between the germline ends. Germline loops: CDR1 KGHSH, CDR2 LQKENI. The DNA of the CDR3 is TGTGCCAGCTCACCATCAGGTTACCAGCCCCAGCATTTT. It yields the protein CASSPSGYQPQHF.